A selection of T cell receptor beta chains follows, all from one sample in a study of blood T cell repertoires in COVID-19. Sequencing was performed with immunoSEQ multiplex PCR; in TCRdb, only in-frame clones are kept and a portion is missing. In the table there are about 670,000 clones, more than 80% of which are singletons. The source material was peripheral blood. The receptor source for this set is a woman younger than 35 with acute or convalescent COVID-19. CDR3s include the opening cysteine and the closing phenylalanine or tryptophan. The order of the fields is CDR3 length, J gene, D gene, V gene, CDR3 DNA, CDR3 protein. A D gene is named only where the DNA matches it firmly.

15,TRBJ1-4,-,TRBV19,TGTGCCAGTAGCTCAGTGGCGGGTTCTAATGAAAAACTGTTTTTT,CASSSVAGSNEKLFF
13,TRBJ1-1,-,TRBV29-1,TGCAGCGTTGACAACAGGGCGGACACTGAAGCTTTCTTT,CSVDNRADTEAFF
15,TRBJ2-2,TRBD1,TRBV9,TGTGCCAGCACCAATAGACAGGGTAGGACCGGGGAGCTGTTTTTT,CASTNRQGRTGELFF
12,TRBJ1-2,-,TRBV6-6,TGTGCCAGCACCGGGGGGTCATATGGCTACACCTTC,CASTGGSYGYTF
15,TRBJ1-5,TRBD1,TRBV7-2,TGTGCCAGCAGCCACCGACAGGGGACGGGGCAGCCCCAGCATTTT,CASSHRQGTGQPQHF
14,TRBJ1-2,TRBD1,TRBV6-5,TGTGCCAGCAGCCCAGGGGGCTGGGGGTATGGCTACACCTTC,CASSPGGWGYGYTF
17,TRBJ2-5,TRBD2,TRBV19,TGTGCCAGTAGCCGCTCGGGACTAGCGGGGATTCAAGAGACCCAGTACTTC,CASSRSGLAGIQETQYF
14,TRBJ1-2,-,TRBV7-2,TGTGCCAGCAGACCCAACACAGGACACTATGGCTACACCTTC,CASRPNTGHYGYTF
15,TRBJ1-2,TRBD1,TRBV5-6,TGTGCCAGCAGCTCCCGGACAGGGGTGGTCTATGGCTACACCTTC,CASSSRTGVVYGYTF
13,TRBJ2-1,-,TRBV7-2,TGTGCCAGCAGCTCGCGGACTACCAATGAGCAGTTCTTC,CASSSRTTNEQFF
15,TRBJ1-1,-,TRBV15,TGTGCCACCAGCTCCCTATACGAGGGGAACACTGAAGCTTTCTTT,CATSSLYEGNTEAFF